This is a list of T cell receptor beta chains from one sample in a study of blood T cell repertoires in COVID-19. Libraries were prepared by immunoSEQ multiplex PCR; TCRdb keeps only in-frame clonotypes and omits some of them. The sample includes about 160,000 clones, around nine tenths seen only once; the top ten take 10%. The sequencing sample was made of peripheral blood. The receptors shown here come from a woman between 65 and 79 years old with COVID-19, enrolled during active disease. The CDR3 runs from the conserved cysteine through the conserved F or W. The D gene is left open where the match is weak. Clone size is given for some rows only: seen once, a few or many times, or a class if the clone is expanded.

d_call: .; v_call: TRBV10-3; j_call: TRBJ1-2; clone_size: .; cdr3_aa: CAISPVGGRSGYTF; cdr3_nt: TGTGCCATCAGCCCCGTGGGAGGTCGGTCTGGCTACACCTTC
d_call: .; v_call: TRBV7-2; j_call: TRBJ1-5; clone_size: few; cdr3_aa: CASSLQVPQPQHF; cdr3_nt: TGTGCCAGCAGCTTACAGGTGCCTCAGCCCCAGCATTTT
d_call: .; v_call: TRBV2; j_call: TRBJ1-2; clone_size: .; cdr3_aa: CASSEGRLITNYGYTF; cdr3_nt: TGTGCCAGCAGTGAGGGCAGGTTGATAACTAACTATGGCTACACCTTC
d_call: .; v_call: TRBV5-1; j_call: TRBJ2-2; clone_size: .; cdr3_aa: CASSLSRATGELFF; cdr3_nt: TGCGCCAGCAGCTTGAGCCGTGCCACCGGGGAGCTGTTTTTT
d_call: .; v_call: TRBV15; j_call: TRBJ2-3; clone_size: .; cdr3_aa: CATSSTREDTQYF; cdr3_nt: TGTGCCACCAGCAGCACCCGGGAAGATACGCAGTATTTT
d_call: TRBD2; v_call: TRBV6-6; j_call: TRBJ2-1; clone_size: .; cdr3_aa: CASSYSSSGGVYEQFF; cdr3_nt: TGTGCCAGCAGTTACTCTTCTAGCGGGGGGGTGTATGAGCAGTTCTTC
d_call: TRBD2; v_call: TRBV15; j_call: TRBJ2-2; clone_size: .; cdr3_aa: CATSNGLAGGKNTGELFF; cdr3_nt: TGTGCCACCAGCAACGGACTAGCGGGGGGGAAGAACACCGGGGAGCTGTTTTTT
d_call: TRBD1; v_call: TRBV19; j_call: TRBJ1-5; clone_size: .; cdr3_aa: CASGTGGVWSNQPQHF; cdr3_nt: TGTGCCAGTGGGACAGGGGGCGTCTGGAGCAATCAGCCCCAGCATTTT
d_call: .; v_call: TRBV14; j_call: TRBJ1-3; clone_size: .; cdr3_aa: CASSYGQIASGNTIYF; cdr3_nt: TGTGCCAGCAGCTACGGACAGATAGCCTCTGGAAACACCATATATTTT
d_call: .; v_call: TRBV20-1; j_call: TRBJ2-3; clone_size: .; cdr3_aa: CSASPGDTQYF; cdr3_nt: TGCAGTGCCTCACCGGGGGATACGCAGTATTTT
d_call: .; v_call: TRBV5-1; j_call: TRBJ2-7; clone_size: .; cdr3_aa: CASSLTGTYEQYF; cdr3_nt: TGCGCCAGCAGCTTGACAGGAACCTACGAGCAGTACTTC
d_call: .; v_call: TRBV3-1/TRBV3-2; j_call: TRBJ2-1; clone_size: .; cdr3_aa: CASSQDGGTPYNEQFF; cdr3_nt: TGTGCCAGCAGCCAGGACGGGGGGACACCTTACAATGAGCAGTTCTTC
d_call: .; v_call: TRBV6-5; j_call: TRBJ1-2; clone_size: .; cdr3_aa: CASSAGSYGYTF; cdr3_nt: TGTGCTTCTTCAGCGGGGTCATACGGCTACACCTTC
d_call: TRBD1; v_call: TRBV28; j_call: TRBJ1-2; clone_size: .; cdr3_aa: CASRETGQGWYGYTF; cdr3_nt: TGTGCCAGCAGGGAAACGGGACAGGGGTGGTATGGCTACACCTTC
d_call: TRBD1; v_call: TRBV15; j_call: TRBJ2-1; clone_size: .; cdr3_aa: CATSRYGDSSYNEQFF; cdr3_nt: TGTGCCACCAGCAGGTATGGGGACAGTTCCTACAATGAGCAGTTCTTC
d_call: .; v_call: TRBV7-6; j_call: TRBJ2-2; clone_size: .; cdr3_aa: CASSLATPFANTGELFF; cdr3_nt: TGTGCCAGCAGCTTAGCCACTCCGTTCGCGAACACCGGGGAGCTGTTTTTT
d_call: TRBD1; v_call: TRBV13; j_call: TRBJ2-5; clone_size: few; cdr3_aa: CASSGDRGHETQYF; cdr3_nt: TGTGCCAGCAGCGGCGACAGGGGGCACGAGACCCAGTACTTC
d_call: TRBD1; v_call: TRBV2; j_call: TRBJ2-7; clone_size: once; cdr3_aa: CASSDMTGVDGSYEQYF; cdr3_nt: TGTGCCAGCAGTGATATGACAGGGGTGGATGGCTCCTACGAGCAGTACTTC
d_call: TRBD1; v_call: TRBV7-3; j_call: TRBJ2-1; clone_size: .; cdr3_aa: CASSLKGQDNEQFF; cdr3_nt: TGTGCCAGCAGCTTAAAAGGACAGGACAATGAGCAGTTCTTC
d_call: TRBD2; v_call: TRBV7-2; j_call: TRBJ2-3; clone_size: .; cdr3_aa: CASSLYSSGGASDTQYF; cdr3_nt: TGTGCCAGCAGCTTATACTCTAGCGGGGGGGCCTCAGATACGCAGTATTTT
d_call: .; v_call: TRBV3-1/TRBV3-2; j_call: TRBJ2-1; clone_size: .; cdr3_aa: CASSQRGLAEQFF; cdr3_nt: TGTGCCAGCAGCCAACGTGGCCTAGCGGAGCAGTTCTTC
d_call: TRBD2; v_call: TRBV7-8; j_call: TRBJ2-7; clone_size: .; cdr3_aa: CASSLASSGGVSYEQYF; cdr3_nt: TGTGCCAGCAGCTTAGCATCCAGCGGGGGGGTCTCCTACGAGCAGTACTTC
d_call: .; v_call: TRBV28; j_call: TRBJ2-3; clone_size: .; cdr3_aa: CASSSYTDTQYF; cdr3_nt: TGTGCCAGCAGTTCGTACACAGATACGCAGTATTTT
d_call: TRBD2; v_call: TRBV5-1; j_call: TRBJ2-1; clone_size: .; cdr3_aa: CASSHTSGEYNEQFF; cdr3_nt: TGCGCCAGCAGCCATACTAGCGGGGAATACAATGAGCAGTTCTTC
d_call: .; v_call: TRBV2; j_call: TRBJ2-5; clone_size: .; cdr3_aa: CASSGAGPRIETQYF; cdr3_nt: TGTGCCAGCAGTGGGGCTGGGCCCCGGATCGAGACCCAGTACTTC
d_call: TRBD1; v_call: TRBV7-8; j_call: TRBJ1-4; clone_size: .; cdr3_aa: CASRLVGTGGVGNEKLFF; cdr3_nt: TGTGCCAGCAGATTAGTCGGGACAGGGGGCGTTGGAAATGAAAAACTGTTTTTT
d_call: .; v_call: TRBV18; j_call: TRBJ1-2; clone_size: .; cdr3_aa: CASSPLTQGFNYGYTF; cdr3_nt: TGTGCCAGCTCACCTCTTACCCAGGGCTTTAACTATGGCTACACCTTC
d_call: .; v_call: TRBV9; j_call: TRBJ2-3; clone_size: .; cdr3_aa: CASSVGGDTQYF; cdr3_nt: TGTGCCAGCAGCGTAGGAGGGGATACGCAGTATTTT
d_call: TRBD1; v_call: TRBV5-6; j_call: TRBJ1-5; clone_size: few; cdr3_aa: CASSLQGANRNQPQHF; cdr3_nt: TGTGCCAGCAGCTTGCAGGGGGCTAATAGGAATCAGCCCCAGCATTTT
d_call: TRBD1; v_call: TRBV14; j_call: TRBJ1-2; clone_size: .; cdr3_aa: CASSQTGTGIYGYTF; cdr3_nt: TGTGCCAGCAGCCAGACCGGGACAGGGATCTATGGCTACACCTTC
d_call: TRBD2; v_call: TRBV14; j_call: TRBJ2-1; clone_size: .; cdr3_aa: CASSQAERGAYNEQFF; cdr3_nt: TGTGCCAGCAGCCAAGCGGAGCGGGGGGCATACAATGAGCAGTTCTTC
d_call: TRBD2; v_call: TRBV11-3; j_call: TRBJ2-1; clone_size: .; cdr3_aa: CASSPGGSYNEQFF; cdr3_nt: TGTGCCAGCAGCCCGGGGGGCTCCTACAATGAGCAGTTCTTC
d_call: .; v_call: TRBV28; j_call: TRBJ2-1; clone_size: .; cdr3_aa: CASSLRVPEQFF; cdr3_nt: TGTGCCAGCAGCCTCAGGGTTCCCGAGCAGTTCTTC
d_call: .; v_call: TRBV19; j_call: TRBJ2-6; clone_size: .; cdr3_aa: CASSVRDGSSGANVLTF; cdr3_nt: TGTGCCAGTAGTGTCCGGGACGGGAGCTCTGGGGCCAACGTCCTGACTTTC
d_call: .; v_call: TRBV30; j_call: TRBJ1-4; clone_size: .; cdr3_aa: CAWSTDSNEKLFF; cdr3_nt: TGTGCCTGGAGTACTGACTCGAATGAAAAACTGTTTTTT
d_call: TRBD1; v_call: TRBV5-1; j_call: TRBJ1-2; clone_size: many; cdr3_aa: CASTPTLDSGQATYGYTF; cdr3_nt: TGCGCCAGCACCCCGACTTTGGATAGTGGACAGGCAACCTATGGCTACACCTTC
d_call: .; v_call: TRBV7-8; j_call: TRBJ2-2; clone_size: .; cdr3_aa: CASSLAWRGQAGELFF; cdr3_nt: TGTGCCAGCAGCTTAGCGTGGCGAGGGCAGGCCGGGGAGCTGTTTTTT
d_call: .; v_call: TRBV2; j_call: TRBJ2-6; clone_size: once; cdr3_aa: CASSEKRVSGANVLTF; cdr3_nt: TGTGCCAGCAGTGAGAAACGGGTGTCTGGGGCCAACGTCCTGACTTTC
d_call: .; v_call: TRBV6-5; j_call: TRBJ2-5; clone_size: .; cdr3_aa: CASSYRGLRGETQYF; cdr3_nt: TGTGCCAGCAGTTACAGGGGCCTTAGGGGAGAGACCCAGTACTTC
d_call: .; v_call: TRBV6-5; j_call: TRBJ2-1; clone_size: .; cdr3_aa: CASSYSWGPRNEQFF; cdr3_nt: TGTGCCAGCAGTTACTCGTGGGGGCCGAGGAATGAGCAGTTCTTC
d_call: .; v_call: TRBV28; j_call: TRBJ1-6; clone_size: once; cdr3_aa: CASRKWARENSPLHF; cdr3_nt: TGTGCCAGCAGAAAGTGGGCCCGGGAGAACTCACCCCTCCACTTT
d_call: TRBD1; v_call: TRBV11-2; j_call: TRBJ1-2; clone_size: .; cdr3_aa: CASSSDRAGYTF; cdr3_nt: TGTGCCAGCAGCTCTGACAGGGCTGGCTACACCTTC
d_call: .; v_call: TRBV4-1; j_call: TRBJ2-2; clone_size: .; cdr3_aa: CASSPHQGRNTGELFF; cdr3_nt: TGCGCCAGCAGCCCCCACCAGGGCAGAAACACCGGGGAGCTGTTTTTT
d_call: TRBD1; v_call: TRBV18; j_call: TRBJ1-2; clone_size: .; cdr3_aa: CASSPPDRGTNYGYTF; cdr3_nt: TGTGCCAGCTCACCCCCGGACAGGGGAACTAACTATGGCTACACCTTC
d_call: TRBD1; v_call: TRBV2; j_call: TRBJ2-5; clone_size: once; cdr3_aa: CASTRDREETQYF; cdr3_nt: TGTGCCAGCACCCGGGACAGAGAAGAGACCCAGTACTTC
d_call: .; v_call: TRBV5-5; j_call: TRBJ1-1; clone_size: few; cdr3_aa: CASSWTLNTEAFF; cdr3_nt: TGTGCCAGCAGCTGGACATTGAACACTGAAGCTTTCTTT
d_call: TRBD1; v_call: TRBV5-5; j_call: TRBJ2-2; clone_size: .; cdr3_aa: CASSPGLFLAGGSTGELFF; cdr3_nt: TGTGCCAGCAGCCCCGGTCTGTTCTTGGCAGGGGGCAGCACCGGGGAGCTGTTTTTT
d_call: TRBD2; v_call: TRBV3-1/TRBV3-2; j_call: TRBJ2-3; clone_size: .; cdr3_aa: CASSRRASGGTDTQYF; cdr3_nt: TGTGCCAGCAGCCGTCGGGCTAGCGGGGGGACAGATACGCAGTATTTT
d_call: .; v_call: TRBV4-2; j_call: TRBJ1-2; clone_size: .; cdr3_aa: CASSFAGGGKSYTF; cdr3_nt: TGTGCCAGCAGCTTCGCCGGCGGGGGGAAAAGCTACACCTTC
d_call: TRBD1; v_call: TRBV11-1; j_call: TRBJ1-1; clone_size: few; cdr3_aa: CASSFGTGGRTEAFF; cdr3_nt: TGTGCCAGCAGCTTTGGAACAGGGGGTCGGACTGAAGCTTTCTTT